This T cell receptor beta chain comes out of a study of metastatic and nonmetastatic thyroid tumors. Study overall: Repertoires were compared across blood and tumor or nodule tissue from malignant and benign thyroid patients. Study-level results: The study reportedly found significantly higher TCR beta diversity in malignant thyroid tumors than benign nodules, in blood and tumor.

Patients had received no treatment of any kind before thyroid surgery. As originally analysed: The authors used CDR3 differences across clinicopathological groups to build a distant-metastasis classifier for papillary thyroid cancer. With MiXCR, TCRdb called clones anew from the PCR reads. The V and J calls were not made by the authors but by TCRdb's processing. The repertoire holds over 50,000 clones, roughly 29% seen once, with 15% in the top ten. To note about this clone: Its antigen is undetermined.

CDR1 SNHLY and CDR2 FYNNEI come from the germline V gene. The CDR3 sequence is 11 residues long. V lost 11 bases and J 3 bases, leaving 11 bases between the germline ends. The chain carries TRBV2 and TRBJ2-7, with D uncertain. The clonotype comes from a female donor with papillary thyroid cancer or a benign thyroid nodule (not recorded which). Some clones in this sample may be carry-over from other donors' samples. Sequencing was performed on blood. The CDR3: CASSVGYEQYF. The CDR3, as DNA: TGTGCCTCCTCGGTGGGCTACGAGCAGTACTTC.